This T cell receptor (beta chain) was sequenced in a study of a mutant IDH1 vaccine in newly diagnosed glioma. As regards this clone: Its antigen is undetermined.

Some clones are missing from TCRdb's copy, which holds only in-frame ones; the method was immunoSEQ multiplex PCR. The sample carries 50,000 to 75,000 clones, roughly 80% recorded once. Time point denoted: week 11, during vaccination. A 20-mer mutant IDH1 peptide at 300 ug was injected subcutaneously with topical imiquimod. Germline CDR1 is MNHEY and CDR2 is SMNVEV (reference sequence). The CDR3 covers 11 residues. With 10 bases removed from V and 5 bases from J, the gap between germline ends came to 11 bases. The rearrangement uses TRBV27 and TRBJ2-5; no clear D gene. The TCR sequence derives from a man aged 45-65 years with glioma. The source material was PBMCs, sampled from a glioma patient whose treatment included an IDH1 peptide vaccine. The CDR3 DNA is TGTGCCACCAATTATGGGGAGACCCAGTACTTC. This sequence encodes CATNYGETQYF.